Here is one T cell receptor (beta chain) with its context. The antigen is undetermined. Time point: week 47, end of study. Doses comprised 300 ug of mutant IDH1 20-mer peptide each, plus topical imiquimod. This entry comes from a study of a mutant IDH1 vaccine in newly diagnosed glioma. Study-wide background: Vaccination was launched 4-6 weeks after radiotherapy alone, or with temozolomide cycles. Visit V13 took place at week 47, and visit V12 happened at week 35. Patients arrived already treated with radiotherapy, temozolomide, or both, most having had both.

Here immunoSEQ multiplex PCR was the method, and the copy in TCRdb shows in-frame clones only, minus some. The table shows around 100,000 clones, with 89% occurring only once. The study, taken as a whole, reports: Changes to the top peripheral T cell clonotypes appeared unrelated to pseudoprogression.

The clonotype comes from a woman in her fifties or sixties with glioma. The sample consisted of PBMCs, taken from a glioma patient whose treatment included an IDH1 peptide vaccine.

As DNA, the CDR3 is TGTGCCAGCAGCTTACCCACTAGCGGGATAAACACCGGGGAGCTGTTTTTT. Protein sequence: CASSLPTSGINTGELFF. The gene calls are TRBV7-6 and TRBJ2-2; 10 bases are a match to TRBD2. J was trimmed by 2 bases and V by 2 bases; bases with no gene match: 5. The CDR3 sequence is 17 residues long. Germline CDR1 is SGHVS and CDR2 is FNYEAQ.